This T cell receptor (beta chain) was recorded in a study of blood T cells in healthy people across ages. Study outcomes and limitations: Observed TCR beta diversity per million T cells went down as age went up. This fall followed a roughly linear course with age.

Trimming shortened V by 3 bases and J by 6 bases, and 6 bases separated the two germline ends. This CDR3 spans 10 amino acids. Looked up from germline, CDR1 is DFQATT and CDR2 is SNEGSKA (reference sequence). This clonotype was recorded many times. Its matching antigen is unknown. A sample-barcoded 5' primer and a J-beta primer mix were used in a second PCR of roughly 7 to 12 cycles. Each cDNA molecule received a tag from a template-switch adaptor that had 12 random nucleotides. Every sample gave at least 2.5 million paired-end reads containing CDR3. Using its own MiXCR run on the 5' RACE reads, TCRdb lists one record per CDR3 protein. The sample has about 1,500,000 distinct CDR3 sequences, around two fifths seen once. Total RNA extraction produced at least 5.5 micrograms (per sample) for the study.

This chain connects TRBV20-1 to TRBJ2-7, with D unclear. The origin of this receptor is a young woman in good health. Sequencing was carried out using blood. The chain's CDR3 is CSASLSEQYF. The CDR3 DNA reads TGCAGTGCTAGCTTAAGCGAGCAGTACTTC.